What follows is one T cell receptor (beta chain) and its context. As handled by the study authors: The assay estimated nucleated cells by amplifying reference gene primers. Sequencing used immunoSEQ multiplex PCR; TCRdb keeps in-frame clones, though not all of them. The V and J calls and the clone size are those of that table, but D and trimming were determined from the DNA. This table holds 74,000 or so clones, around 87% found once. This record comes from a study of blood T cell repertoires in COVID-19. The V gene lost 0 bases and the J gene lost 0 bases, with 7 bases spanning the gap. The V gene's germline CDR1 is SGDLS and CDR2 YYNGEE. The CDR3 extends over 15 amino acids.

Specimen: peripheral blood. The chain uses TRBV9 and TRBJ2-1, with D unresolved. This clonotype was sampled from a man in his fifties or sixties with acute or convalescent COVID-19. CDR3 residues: CASSVASSSYNEQFF. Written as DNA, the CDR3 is TGTGCCAGCAGCGTAGCGAGTAGCTCCTACAATGAGCAGTTCTTC.